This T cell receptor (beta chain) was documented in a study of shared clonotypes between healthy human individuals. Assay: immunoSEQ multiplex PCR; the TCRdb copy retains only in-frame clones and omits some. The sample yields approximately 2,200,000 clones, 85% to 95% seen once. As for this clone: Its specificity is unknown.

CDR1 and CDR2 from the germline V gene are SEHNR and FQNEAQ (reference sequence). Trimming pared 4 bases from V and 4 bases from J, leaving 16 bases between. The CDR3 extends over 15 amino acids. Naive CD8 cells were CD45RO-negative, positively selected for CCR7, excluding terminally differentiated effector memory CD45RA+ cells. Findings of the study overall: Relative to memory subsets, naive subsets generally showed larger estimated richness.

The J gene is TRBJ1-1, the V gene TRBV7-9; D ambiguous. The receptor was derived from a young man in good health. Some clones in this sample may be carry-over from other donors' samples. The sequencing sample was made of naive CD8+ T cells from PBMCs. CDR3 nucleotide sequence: TGTGCCAGCAGCTCCTCGAATCAACGGGGCACTGAAGCTTTCTTT. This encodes CASSSSNQRGTEAFF.